The 23 T cell receptor beta chains in this list originate from one sample, sequenced in a study of blood T cells in healthy people across ages. It was with a sample-barcoded 5' primer and a J-beta primer mix that a second PCR of about 6 to 12 cycles was run. TCRdb processed the 5' RACE reads anew with MiXCR; each CDR3 protein has one entry. The top ten hold approximately 41% of the sample, which has roughly 800,000 distinct CDR3 sequences, around half seen once. What was sequenced was blood. Receptor source: an elderly man in good health.

The rearrangement links TRBV28 to TRBJ2-2, with D hard to call. CDR1 and CDR2 from the germline V gene are MDHEN and SYDVKM. V was trimmed by 3 bases and J by 6 bases, leaving 17 bases between them. The CDR3 is 16 amino acids. CDR3 bases: TGTGCCAGCAGTTTTCGTCCGTCCCCCACCGCCGGGGAGCTGTTTTTT. This translates into CASSFRPSPTAGELFF.

This rearrangement joins TRBV12-3 or TRBV12-4 to TRBJ1-1; D is uncertain. The V and J ends lost 3 bases and 11 bases respectively, with 13 bases between them. The CDR3 contains 12 residues. The chain's CDR3 is CASSFPQARAFF. DNA of the CDR3: TGTGCCAGCAGTTTCCCGCAGGCACGGGCTTTCTTT.

This clonotype was seen a few times. Here the CDR3 reads CASSPSVVETQYF. CDR3 bases: TGTGCCAGCAGTCCGTCGGTGGTAGAGACCCAGTACTTC. The chain uses TRBV12-3 or TRBV12-4 and TRBJ2-7, with D unclear. The end of the DNA fits TRBJ2-5 better, so the J call may be wrong. CDR3 length: 13 amino acids.

This rearrangement joins TRBV6-5 to TRBJ2-3; no definite D call. The CDR3 covers 16 residues. CDR1 and CDR2 from the germline V gene are MNHEY and SVGAGI. V was shortened by 5 bases and J by 0 bases, with 15 bases between the two germline ends. CDR3 sequence reads: CASSLDGATSTDTQYF. The CDR3 DNA is TGTGCCAGCAGTCTCGACGGAGCTACTAGCACAGATACGCAGTATTTT.

The table lists this clonotype with a few counts. The chain combines TRBV5-1 with TRBJ2-4; 7 nucleotides match TRBD2. Germline CDR1 SGHRS, CDR2 YFSETQ. The CDR3 sequence is 16 residues long. V lost 4 bases, J lost 9 bases, and 16 bases stayed unmatched. The CDR3 DNA reads TGCGCCAGCAGCCCCACGACCCCGGGAGGATTGAGCATTCAGTACTTC. It codes for CASSPTTPGGLSIQYF. The full variable domain, its missing parts supplied by reference TRBV5-1 and TRBJ2-4, is KAGVTQTPRYLIKTRGQQVTLSCSPISGHRSVSWYQQTPGQGLQFLFEYFSETQRNKGNFPGRFSGRQFSNSRSEMNVSTLELGDSALYLCASSPTTPGGLSIQYFGAGTRLSVL.

This chain uses TRBV12-3 or TRBV12-4 with TRBJ2-1, with 9 bases matching TRBD1. The CDR3 totals 15 residues. V lost 6 bases and J lost 8; bases outside the gene matches: 11. The CDR3 is CASRQQGAPFDEQFF. The DNA of the CDR3 is TGTGCCAGCAGGCAACAGGGGGCCCCCTTCGATGAGCAGTTCTTC.

This clonotype turned up a few times. The genes are TRBV29-1 and TRBJ2-1, with 8 bases matching TRBD1. The CDR3 spans 14 residues. V lost 5 bases to trimming and J lost 0 bases; unmatched junction nucleotides: 3. The germline V gene has CDR1 SQVTM and CDR2 ANQGSEA. CDR3 amino acids: CSVRDRSSYNEQFF. CDR3 DNA: TGCAGCGTTCGGGACAGGAGCTCCTACAATGAGCAGTTCTTC.

The chain couples TRBV5-1 to TRBJ2-5; 8 nucleotides line up with TRBD1. The CDR3 sequence is 15 residues long. With V trimmed by 0 bases and J by 11 bases, 12 bases remained unmatched. Germline CDR1 reads SGHRS; CDR2 reads YFSETQ. CDR3 sequence (DNA): TGCGCCAGCAGCTTGGCAGGGGGCGTCGGCTATGAGCAGTACTTC. Its translation is CASSLAGGVGYEQYF.

Only a few counts were recorded for this clonotype. V usage is TRBV29-1 and J usage is TRBJ1-4, with D perhaps matching TRBD1 (6 bases). The CDR3 runs 15 residues. Between the trimmed V and J ends, which lost 1 base and 8 bases, there was a span of 17 bases. Looked up from germline, CDR1 is SQVTM and CDR2 is ANQGSEA. The CDR3 region is CSVEGGTQGYEKLFF. The CDR3 DNA is TGCAGCGTTGAAGGGGGGACACAGGGTTACGAAAAACTGTTTTTT.

The J gene is TRBJ1-2, the V gene TRBV29-1; D not certain. The CDR3 loop spans 12 amino acids. V was pared by 1 base and J by 1 base, with 4 bases between. The germline V gene encodes CDR1 SQVTM and CDR2 ANQGSEA. The CDR3 here is CSVEVGNYGYTF. CDR3 DNA sequence: TGCAGCGTTGAAGTGGGTAACTATGGCTACACCTTC.

On this clonotype: Compared with germline, one end of the junction differs, possibly owing to a read error. This chain uses TRBV20-1 with TRBJ1-2; possibly TRBD1 for D (6 bases). Germline values: CDR1 DFQATT, CDR2 SNEGSKA (reference sequence). The CDR3 runs 13 residues. The DNA of the CDR3 is TGCAGTGCTCCCAGGGGAGGGAACTGTGGCTACACCTTC. It translates to CSAPRGGNCGYTF.

CDR3 DNA sequence: TGTGCCAGCAGTAAAACCAAGGGACTAAGTGAGCAGTACTTC. Its translation: CASSKTKGLSEQYF. This chain uses TRBV12-3 or TRBV12-4 with TRBJ2-5; TRBD2 matches at 7 bases. After removal of 5 bases from V and 11 bases from J, the junction contained 14 bases not matched to a gene. The CDR3 is 14 amino acids.

This clonotype was observed a single time. The V gene is TRBV7-3, the J gene TRBJ2-3, with D possibly being TRBD2 (5 bases). CDR1 and CDR2 from the germline V gene are SGHTA and FQGTGA. Trimming removed 2 bases at V and 3 bases at J, with 9 bases between. This CDR3 is 14 amino acids long. The CDR3 nucleotides read TGTGCCAGCAGCTTAGAAATAGCGACAGATACGCAGTATTTT. Residues: CASSLEIATDTQYF. Full variable domain (outside the CDR3, taken from reference TRBV7-3 and TRBJ2-3): GAGVSQTPSNKVTEKGKYVELRCDPISGHTALYWYRQSLGQGPEFLIYFQGTGAADDSGLPNDRFFAVRPEGSVSTLKIQRTERGDSAVYLCASSLEIATDTQYFGPGTRLTVL.

About this clonotype: Sequence at one end of the junction differs from germline and may be a read error. The V gene is TRBV24-1, the J gene TRBJ2-2, with 8 bases identical to TRBD1. Germline CDR1 KGHDR, CDR2 SFDVKD. The CDR3 covers 16 residues. CDR3 sequence reads: CATAARRTGNAGELFF. The CDR3 DNA is TGTGCCACCGCTGCTCGACGGACAGGGAACGCCGGGGAGCTGTTTTTT.

The rearrangement joins TRBV12-3 or TRBV12-4 to TRBJ2-7; D is possibly TRBD2 (5 bases). V lost 6 bases to trimming and J lost 10 bases, with 19 bases between them. The CDR3 is 13 amino acids. The CDR3 is CASSPLGKGDQYF. The CDR3 DNA reads TGTGCCAGCAGCCCCCTCGGCAAGGGAGACCAGTACTTC.

The table lists this clonotype with a few counts. The chain couples TRBV27 to TRBJ2-1; 11 positions agree with TRBD2. The germline CDR1 and CDR2 sequences are MNHEY and SMNVEV (reference sequence). The J segment lost 5 bases and the V segment lost 5 bases, leaving 5 bases of the junction unmatched. This CDR3 spans 15 amino acids. CDR3 coding DNA: TGTGCCAGCAGTCCGCCGGGACTAGCGGACAATGAGCAGTTCTTC. Its translation: CASSPPGLADNEQFF.

The chain combines TRBV10-3 with TRBJ1-2; possible D gene TRBD1, 5 bases. V was pared by 4 bases and J by 4 bases, with 22 bases between. This CDR3 region has 17 residues. The V gene's germline CDR1 is ENHRY and CDR2 SYGVKD. The CDR3 is CAISAPGSVNFSYGYTF. The CDR3 DNA reads TGTGCCATCAGTGCCCCAGGGTCCGTCAACTTTAGCTATGGCTACACCTTC.

This sequence joins TRBV7-8 and TRBJ2-3; D ambiguous. This CDR3 comprises 16 residues. Germline V CDR1 and CDR2: SGHVS, FQNEAQ. Trimming took off 5 bases at V and 1 base at J, with 16 bases between the two ends. CDR3 coding DNA: TGTGCCAGCAGCCCACCCGACGGACGACGCACAGATACGCAGTATTTT. It codes for CASSPPDGRRTDTQYF. Supplemented by reference TRBV7-8 and TRBJ2-3, the full variable domain reads GAGVSQSPRYKVAKRGQDVALRCDPISGHVSLFWYQQALGQGPEFLTYFQNEAQLDKSGLPSDRFFAERPEGSVSTLKIQRTQQEDSAVYLCASSPPDGRRTDTQYFGPGTRLTVL.

This chain connects TRBV24-1 to TRBJ2-2; 7 bases line up with TRBD1. Germline V gene lookup returns CDR1 KGHDR and CDR2 SFDVKD. After removal of 4 bases from V and 4 bases from J, the junction contained 8 bases not matched to a gene. CDR3 length: 16 amino acids. In DNA, the CDR3 is TGTGCCACCAGTGAACCCCGGACAGGTCCCACCGGGGAGCTGTTTTTT. Amino acid sequence: CATSEPRTGPTGELFF.

This clonotype appeared a few times. V gene TRBV7-8 combines with J gene TRBJ2-3; perhaps TRBD2 as D (6 bases). Trimming left V 5 bases short and J 3 bases short, with 21 bases between. This CDR3 has 17 amino acids. Germline V gene data show CDR1 as SGHVS and CDR2 as FQNEAQ. DNA of the CDR3: TGTGCCAGCAGCCCACCCCGGGACTGGAAATTTACAGATACGCAGTATTTT. This sequence encodes CASSPPRDWKFTDTQYF.

This clonotype was seen a single time. The chain couples TRBV2 to TRBJ2-1; no reliable D call. V dropped 0 bases and J dropped 9 bases, with 9 bases sitting between them. The germline gives CDR1 SNHLY, CDR2 FYNNEI. The CDR3 runs 13 residues. This CDR3 is CASSEARFSEQFF. The CDR3 nucleotides read TGTGCCAGCAGTGAAGCGAGGTTTAGTGAGCAGTTCTTC.

This clonotype was observed a handful of times. The chain links TRBV12-3 or TRBV12-4 to TRBJ2-7; 7 bases fit TRBD1. The CDR3 covers 14 residues. After removal of 4 bases from V and 4 bases from J, the junction contained 7 bases not matched to a gene. The CDR3: CASSSERTGYEQYF. The DNA of the CDR3 is TGTGCCAGCAGTTCCGAACGGACAGGTTACGAGCAGTACTTC.

This clonotype came up a few times. The chain uses TRBV7-3 and TRBJ1-1; 9 bases are a match to TRBD1. The germline V gene has CDR1 SGHTA and CDR2 FQGTGA. V lost 5 bases to trimming and J lost 0 bases; unmatched junction nucleotides: 4. The CDR3 sequence is 15 residues long. The CDR3 sequence: CASSLYRGLNTEAFF. The DNA of the CDR3 is TGTGCCAGCAGCCTGTACAGGGGGCTGAACACTGAAGCTTTCTTT.